The entry below describes one TCR beta chain. This sample was taken from a study of blood T cell repertoires in COVID-19. The repertoire was sequenced with immunoSEQ multiplex PCR; TCRdb's copy has only in-frame clones and lacks some. Of a few hundred thousand clones listed, 65% to 90% are singletons. The germline V gene encodes CDR1 MNHNS and CDR2 SASEGT. This CDR3 has 16 residues. Trimming removed 0 bases from V and 6 bases from J; junction bases left unmatched: 8. This receptor was identified in a woman between 65 and 79 years old with COVID-19, enrolled during active disease. The chain employs TRBV6-1 and TRBJ2-3; TRBD1 aligns across 8 bases. Sequenced input: peripheral blood. The CDR3 bases are TGTGCCAGCAGTGAAGCACAGGGGGGAGGAACCGATACGCAGTATTTT. Protein sequence: CASSEAQGGGTDTQYF.